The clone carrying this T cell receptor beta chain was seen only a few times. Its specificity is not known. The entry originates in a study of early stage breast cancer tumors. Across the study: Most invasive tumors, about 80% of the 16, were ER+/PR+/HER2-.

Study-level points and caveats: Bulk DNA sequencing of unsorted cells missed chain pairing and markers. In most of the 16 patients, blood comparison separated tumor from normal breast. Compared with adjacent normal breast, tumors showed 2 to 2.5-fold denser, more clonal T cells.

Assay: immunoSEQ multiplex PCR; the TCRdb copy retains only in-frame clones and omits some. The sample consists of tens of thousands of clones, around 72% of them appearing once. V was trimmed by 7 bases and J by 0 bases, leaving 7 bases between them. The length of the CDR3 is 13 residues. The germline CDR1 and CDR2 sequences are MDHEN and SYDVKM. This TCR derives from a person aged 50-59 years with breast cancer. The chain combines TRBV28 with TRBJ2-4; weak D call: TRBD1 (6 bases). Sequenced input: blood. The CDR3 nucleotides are TGTGCCAGCAAGGGGGTAGCCAAAAACATTCAGTACTTC. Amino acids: CASKGVAKNIQYF.